This is a list of T cell receptor beta chains from one sample in a study of cytomegalovirus exposure and HLA in healthy donors. Sequencing used immunoSEQ multiplex PCR; TCRdb keeps in-frame clones, though not all of them. The table includes roughly 100,000 clones, under 85% detected once. The sample was PBMCs. The source of these receptors is a man aged 35 to 55 in good health and CMV-seronegative. Each CDR3 is given with its conserved first and last residue. Fields, in order: V gene, clone size, J gene, D gene, CDR3 protein, CDR3 DNA. A D gene is named only where the DNA matches it firmly. Expanded clones are given a class, and other clones once, few, many or no size at all.

V gene: TRBV4-3; clone size: -; J gene: TRBJ1-4; D gene: -; CDR3 protein: CASSQDWSGGDEKLFF; CDR3 DNA: TGCGCCAGCAGCCAAGATTGGTCGGGGGGTGATGAAAAACTGTTTTTT
V gene: TRBV7-2; clone size: -; J gene: TRBJ2-5; D gene: TRBD1; CDR3 protein: CASEAGGAETQYF; CDR3 DNA: TGTGCCTCAGAGGCAGGGGGCGCGGAGACCCAGTACTTC
V gene: TRBV7-9; clone size: few; J gene: TRBJ2-1; D gene: -; CDR3 protein: CSSTPGYNEQFF; CDR3 DNA: TGTTCCAGCACCCCAGGTTACAATGAGCAGTTCTTC
V gene: TRBV7-9; clone size: once; J gene: TRBJ1-4; D gene: TRBD1; CDR3 protein: CASSPSSTGAEKLFF; CDR3 DNA: TGTGCCAGCAGCCCCTCTTCAACAGGGGCTGAAAAACTGTTTTTT
V gene: TRBV2; clone size: -; J gene: TRBJ2-5; D gene: TRBD1; CDR3 protein: CASSDVWGQGAGEQYF; CDR3 DNA: TGTGCCAGCAGCGACGTATGGGGACAGGGGGCGGGGGAGCAGTACTTC
V gene: TRBV7-9; clone size: -; J gene: TRBJ1-2; D gene: TRBD1; CDR3 protein: CASSLPGQGGGYTF; CDR3 DNA: TGTGCCAGCAGCTTACCGGGACAGGGAGGCGGCTACACCTTC
V gene: TRBV7-8; clone size: -; J gene: TRBJ2-1; D gene: TRBD2; CDR3 protein: CASSLGTRKVF; CDR3 DNA: TGTGCCAGCAGCTTAGGGACTAGAAAGGTCTTC
V gene: TRBV6-5; clone size: -; J gene: TRBJ1-5; D gene: -; CDR3 protein: CASREESSNQPQHF; CDR3 DNA: TGTGCCAGCAGGGAGGAGTCGAGCAATCAGCCCCAGCATTTT
V gene: TRBV6-5; clone size: -; J gene: TRBJ2-1; D gene: TRBD1; CDR3 protein: CASSRQGLYNEQFF; CDR3 DNA: TGTGCCAGCAGCCGACAGGGTCTATACAATGAGCAGTTCTTC
V gene: TRBV29-1; clone size: few; J gene: TRBJ1-2; D gene: -; CDR3 protein: CSVETPGLGYGYTF; CDR3 DNA: TGCAGCGTTGAGACACCGGGACTAGGATATGGCTACACCTTC
V gene: TRBV7-9; clone size: -; J gene: TRBJ1-4; D gene: -; CDR3 protein: CASSLGTANEKLFF; CDR3 DNA: TGTGCCAGCAGCTTAGGGACAGCTAATGAAAAACTGTTTTTT
V gene: TRBV5-8; clone size: -; J gene: TRBJ2-2; D gene: -; CDR3 protein: CASSLVYDDRNTGELFF; CDR3 DNA: TGTGCCAGCAGCTTGGTCTACGATGACAGGAACACCGGGGAGCTGTTTTTT